This TCR beta chain was sequenced during a study of human T cells and chemical hapten exposure. Study in general: TCR yields per sample varied mostly from small pooled library volume differences. Study conclusions and caveats: Unchanged with DPC sensitization were TCRs above 1 in 1000 frequency.

This clonotype was seen only a few times. Its antigen remains unknown. Time point denoted: patch test 3, about 24 weeks after DPC sensitization. Treatment: therapeutic diphenylcyclopropenone sensitization with weekly scalp DPC. Ahead of applying each patch test, blood was sampled. Unfractionated whole blood served as the source for total RNA extraction. TCRdb processed the RACE reads anew with MiXCR; each CDR3 protein has one entry. The sample contains more than 95,000 distinct CDR3 sequences, roughly a third of which appear only once. Germline V gives CDR1 WSHSY, CDR2 SAAADI. V lost 9 bases and J 7 bases, leaving 10 bases between the germline ends. The length of the CDR3 is 12 residues.

This TCR was recovered from a man aged 35 to 55 with alopecia areata. Some clones in this sample may be carry-over from other donors' samples. The chain recombines TRBV10-2 with TRBJ1-6, with TRBD1 as a possible D gene (5 bases). This specimen was whole blood, taken in connection with sensitization to the hapten diphenylcyclopropenone (DPC). Written as DNA, the CDR3 is TGCGCCAGTTCACCAGGGAATTCACCCCTCCACTTT. Translating it yields CASSPGNSPLHF.